This T cell receptor (beta chain) came from a study of CD8 T cells in ankylosing spondylitis. The study's findings and limits: Clones linked with disease were CD8+ and fairly uncommon in the peripheral blood. A TCR beta motif of several highly homologous variants seemed to mark ankylosing spondylitis blood.

Quantitative 5'-RACE with molecular barcodes produced the TCR beta libraries. TCRdb reprocessed the 5' RACE reads with MiXCR, giving one entry per CDR3 protein. The sample shows 670,000 or so distinct CDR3 sequences, about 20% of them seen only once. With regard to this clonotype: Its antigen remains unidentified.

The CDR3 loop spans 15 amino acids. The germline CDR1 and CDR2 sequences are SEHNR and FQNEAQ (reference sequence). The J segment lost 6 bases and the V segment lost 5 bases, leaving 5 bases of the junction unmatched. This sequence originates from a male donor with ankylosing spondylitis. What was sequenced was blood, either unsorted or a sorted T cell fraction (not recorded which). The genes are TRBV7-9 and TRBJ2-1, with TRBD2 identical over 12 bases. CDR3 DNA sequence: TGTGCCAGCAGCCAACTAGCGGGAGGCAGCAATGAGCAGTTCTTC. Translated: CASSQLAGGSNEQFF.